These 5 T cell receptor beta chains were all obtained from the same sample, sequenced in a study of technical replicates of blood from a handful of donors. The data were produced by immunoSEQ multiplex PCR, yet TCRdb's version contains in-frame clones alone and is incomplete. The table lists approximately 80,000 clones, 70% to 90% of them singletons. Sequenced input: T cells isolated from PBMCs. These receptors all stem from a human donor in good health.

V usage is TRBV2 and J usage is TRBJ1-1, with unresolved D. V lost 0 bases to trimming and J lost 5 bases, with 10 bases between them. The CDR3 runs 14 residues. The V gene's germline CDR1 is SNHLY and CDR2 FYNNEI. The DNA for the CDR3 is TGTGCCAGCAGTGAAGCGGGAGCCGGGACTGAAGCTTTCTTT. Amino acid sequence: CASSEAGAGTEAFF.

The V and J genes are TRBV29-1 and TRBJ2-3, with 9 positions matching TRBD2. J lost 5 bases, V lost 4 bases, and 7 bases had no gene match. Germline V gives CDR1 SQVTM, CDR2 ANQGSEA. CDR3 length equals 14 residues. Here the CDR3 reads CSVVPSGTVDTQYF. CDR3 coding DNA: TGCAGCGTTGTACCTAGCGGGACGGTAGATACGCAGTATTTT.

The chain employs TRBV19 and TRBJ2-7, with unresolved D. V lost 2 bases and J lost 5, with 7 bases in between. Germline CDR1 reads LNHDA; CDR2 reads SQIVND (reference sequence). This CDR3 spans 12 amino acids. The CDR3 nucleotides are TGTGCCAGTAGTATAAGCGAGGACGAGCAGTACTTC. This translates into CASSISEDEQYF.

This clone has just one count. The genes are TRBV5-6 and TRBJ1-1; no definite D call. V lost 4 bases, J lost 0 bases, and 13 bases lay in between. Germline V gives CDR1 SGHDT, CDR2 YYEEEE. The CDR3 is made up of 15 amino acids. The CDR3 nucleotides read TGTGCCAGCAGCCCGTTGACACTTATGAACACTGAAGCTTTCTTT. Translating it yields CASSPLTLMNTEAFF.

The genes are TRBV5-8 and TRBJ2-7, with 14 bases aligning to TRBD2. CDR1 is SGHTS and CDR2 is YDEGEE in the germline V gene. The length of the CDR3 is 15 residues. Unmatched junction bases numbered 6, after V lost 3 bases and J lost 7 bases. This chain's CDR3 is CASSYGTSGSDEQYF. DNA of the CDR3: TGTGCCAGCAGCTATGGGACTAGCGGGAGTGATGAGCAGTACTTC. Based on the CDR3 plus reference TRBV5-8 and TRBJ2-7, the full variable domain is EAGVTQSPTHLIKTRGQQATLRCSPISGHTSVYWYQQALGLGLQFLLWYDEGEERNRGNFPPRFSGRQFPNYSSELNVNALELEDSALYLCASSYGTSGSDEQYFGPGTRLTVT.